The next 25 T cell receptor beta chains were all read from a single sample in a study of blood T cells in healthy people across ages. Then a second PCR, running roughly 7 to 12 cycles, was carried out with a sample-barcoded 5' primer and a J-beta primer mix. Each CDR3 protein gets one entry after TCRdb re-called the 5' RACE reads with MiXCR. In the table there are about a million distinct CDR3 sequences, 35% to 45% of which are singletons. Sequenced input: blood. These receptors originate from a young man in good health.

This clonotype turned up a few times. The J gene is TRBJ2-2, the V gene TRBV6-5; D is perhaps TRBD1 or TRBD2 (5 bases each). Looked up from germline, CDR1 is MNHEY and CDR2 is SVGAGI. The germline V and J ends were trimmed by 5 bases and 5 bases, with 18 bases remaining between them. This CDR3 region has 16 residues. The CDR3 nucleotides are TGTGCCAGCAGTCCCACCGGGACCCAAGGAACCGGGGAGCTGTTTTTT. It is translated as CASSPTGTQGTGELFF.

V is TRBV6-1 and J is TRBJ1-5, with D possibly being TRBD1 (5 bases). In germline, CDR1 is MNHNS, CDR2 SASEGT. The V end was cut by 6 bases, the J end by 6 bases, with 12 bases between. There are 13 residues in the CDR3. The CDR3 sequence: CASSQGFGQPQHF. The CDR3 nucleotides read TGTGCCAGCAGCCAGGGTTTTGGTCAGCCCCAGCATTTT.

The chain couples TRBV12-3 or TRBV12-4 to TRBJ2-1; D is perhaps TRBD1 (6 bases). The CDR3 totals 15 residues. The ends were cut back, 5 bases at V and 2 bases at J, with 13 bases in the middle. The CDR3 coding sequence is TGTGCCAGCAGTCCCCCAGACAGGACCTACAATGAGCAGTTCTTC. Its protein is CASSPPDRTYNEQFF.

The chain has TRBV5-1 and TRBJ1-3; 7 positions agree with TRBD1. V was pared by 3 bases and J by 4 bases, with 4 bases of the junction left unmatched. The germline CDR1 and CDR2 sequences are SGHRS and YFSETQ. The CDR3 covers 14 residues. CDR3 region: CASSWETGGNTIYF. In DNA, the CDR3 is TGCGCCAGCAGCTGGGAGACAGGGGGAAACACCATATATTTT. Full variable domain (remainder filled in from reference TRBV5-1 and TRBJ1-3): KAGVTQTPRYLIKTRGQQVTLSCSPISGHRSVSWYQQTPGQGLQFLFEYFSETQRNKGNFPGRFSGRQFSNSRSEMNVSTLELGDSALYLCASSWETGGNTIYFGEGSWLTVV.

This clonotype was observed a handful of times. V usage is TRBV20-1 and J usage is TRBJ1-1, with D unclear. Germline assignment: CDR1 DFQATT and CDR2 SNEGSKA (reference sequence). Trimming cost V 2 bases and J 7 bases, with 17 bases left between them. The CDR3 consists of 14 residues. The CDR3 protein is CSARLHGLAGEAFF. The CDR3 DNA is TGCAGTGCTAGACTACATGGGTTGGCGGGTGAAGCTTTCTTT.

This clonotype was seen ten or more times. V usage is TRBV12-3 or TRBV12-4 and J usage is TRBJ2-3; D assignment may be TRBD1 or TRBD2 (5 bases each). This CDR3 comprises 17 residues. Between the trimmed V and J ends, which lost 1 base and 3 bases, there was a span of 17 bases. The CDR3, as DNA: TGTGCCAGCAGTTTAGAAGAGGGGACGTTACCTACAGATACGCAGTATTTT. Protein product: CASSLEEGTLPTDTQYF.

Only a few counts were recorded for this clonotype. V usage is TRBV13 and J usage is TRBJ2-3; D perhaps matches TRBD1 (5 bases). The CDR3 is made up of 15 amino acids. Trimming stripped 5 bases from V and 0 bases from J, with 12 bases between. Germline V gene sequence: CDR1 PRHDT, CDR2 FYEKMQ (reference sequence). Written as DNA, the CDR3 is TGTGCCAGCAGCCAAAGACAGTCTAGCACAGATACGCAGTATTTT. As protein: CASSQRQSSTDTQYF.

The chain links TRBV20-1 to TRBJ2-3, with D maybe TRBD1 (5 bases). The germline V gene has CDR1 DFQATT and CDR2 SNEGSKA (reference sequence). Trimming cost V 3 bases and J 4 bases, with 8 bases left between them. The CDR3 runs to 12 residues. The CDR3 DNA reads TGCAGTGCTAGGCTCAGGGCAGATACGCAGTATTTT. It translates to CSARLRADTQYF.

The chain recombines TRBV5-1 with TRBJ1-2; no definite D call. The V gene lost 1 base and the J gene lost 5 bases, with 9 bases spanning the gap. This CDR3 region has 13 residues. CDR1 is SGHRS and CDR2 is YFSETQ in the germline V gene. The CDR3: CASSLKPLYGYTF. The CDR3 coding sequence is TGCGCCAGCAGCTTGAAGCCCCTTTATGGCTACACCTTC.

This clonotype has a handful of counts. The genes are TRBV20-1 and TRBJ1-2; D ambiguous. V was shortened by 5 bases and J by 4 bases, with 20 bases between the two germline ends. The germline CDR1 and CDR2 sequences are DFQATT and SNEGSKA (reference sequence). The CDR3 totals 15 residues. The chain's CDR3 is CSAGARGRASYGYTF. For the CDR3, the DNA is TGCAGTGCTGGAGCTCGAGGCAGAGCCTCCTATGGCTACACCTTC.

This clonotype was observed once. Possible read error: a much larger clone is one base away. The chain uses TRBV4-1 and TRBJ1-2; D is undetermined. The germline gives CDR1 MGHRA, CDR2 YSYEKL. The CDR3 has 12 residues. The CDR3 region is CSSSQENYGYTF. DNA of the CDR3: TGCTCCAGCAGCCAAGAGAATTATGGCTACACCTTC.

The CDR3 nucleotides are TGCAGTGCTAGAGCCAAGACAGCCAACTATGGCTACACCTTC. Protein: CSARAKTANYGYTF. The rearrangement uses TRBV20-1 and TRBJ1-2; D is perhaps TRBD1 (5 bases). The germline CDR1 and CDR2 sequences are DFQATT and SNEGSKA (reference sequence). CDR3 length: 14 residues. Trimming stripped 1 base from V and 2 bases from J, with 11 bases between.

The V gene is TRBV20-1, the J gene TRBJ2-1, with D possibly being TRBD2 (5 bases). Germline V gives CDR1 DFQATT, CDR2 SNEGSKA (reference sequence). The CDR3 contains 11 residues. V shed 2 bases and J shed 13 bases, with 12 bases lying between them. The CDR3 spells CSARNGNTQFF. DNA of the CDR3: TGCAGTGCTAGAAACGGGAACACACAGTTCTTC.

The CDR3 protein is CASSYSFRQGAGELFF. In nucleotides, the CDR3 is TGTGCCAGCAGTTACTCGTTCCGGCAGGGGGCCGGGGAGCTGTTTTTT. This chain links TRBV6-2 or TRBV6-3 with TRBJ2-2; 7 nucleotides line up with TRBD1. The CDR3 is 16 residues long. Germline V gives CDR1 MNHEY, CDR2 SVGEGT. The V gene end was trimmed by 0 bases and the J gene end by 6 bases; junction bases not matched to a gene: 7.

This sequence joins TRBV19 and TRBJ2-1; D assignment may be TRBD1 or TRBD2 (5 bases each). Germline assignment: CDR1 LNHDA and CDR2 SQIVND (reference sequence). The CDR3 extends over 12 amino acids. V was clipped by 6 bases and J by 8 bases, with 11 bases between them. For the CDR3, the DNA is TGTGCCAGTAGGGGGGTTAGGGATGAGCAGTTCTTC. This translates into CASRGVRDEQFF.

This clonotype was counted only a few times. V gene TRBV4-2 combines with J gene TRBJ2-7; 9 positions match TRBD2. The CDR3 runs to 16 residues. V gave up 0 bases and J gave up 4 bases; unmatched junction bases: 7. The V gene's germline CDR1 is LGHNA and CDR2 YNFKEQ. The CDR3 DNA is TGTGCCAGCAGCCAAGAAGAGGCGGGGGGGACTTACGAGCAGTACTTC. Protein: CASSQEEAGGTYEQYF.

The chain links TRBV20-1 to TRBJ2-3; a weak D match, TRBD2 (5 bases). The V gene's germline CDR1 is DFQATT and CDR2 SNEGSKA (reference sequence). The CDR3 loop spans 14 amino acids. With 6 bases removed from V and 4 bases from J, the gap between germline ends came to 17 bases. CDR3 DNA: TGCAGTGCCCTGGGTCTAGAGGGTGCAGATACGCAGTATTTT. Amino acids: CSALGLEGADTQYF.

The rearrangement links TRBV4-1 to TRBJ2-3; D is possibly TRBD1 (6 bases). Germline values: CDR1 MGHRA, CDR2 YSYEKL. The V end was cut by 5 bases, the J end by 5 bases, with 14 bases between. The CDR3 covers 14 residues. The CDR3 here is CASSLGGEEDTQYF. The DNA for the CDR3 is TGCGCCAGCAGCTTAGGGGGTGAGGAAGATACGCAGTATTTT.

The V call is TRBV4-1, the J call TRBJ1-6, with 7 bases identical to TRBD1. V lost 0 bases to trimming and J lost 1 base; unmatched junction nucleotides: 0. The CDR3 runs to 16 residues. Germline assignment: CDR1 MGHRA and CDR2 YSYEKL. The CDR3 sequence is CASSQEQGSYNSPLHF. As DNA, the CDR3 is TGCGCCAGCAGCCAAGAACAGGGGTCCTATAATTCACCCCTCCACTTT.

The CDR3, as DNA: TGTGCCAGCAGCCAAGAGATGGCGGGGGCGTACAATGAGCAGTTCTTC. Protein: CASSQEMAGAYNEQFF. The rearrangement joins TRBV4-2 to TRBJ2-1, with D maybe TRBD2 (7 bases). The CDR3 is 16 amino acids. Germline V gene data show CDR1 as LGHNA and CDR2 as YNFKEQ. Trimming stripped 0 bases from V and 4 bases from J, with 13 bases between.

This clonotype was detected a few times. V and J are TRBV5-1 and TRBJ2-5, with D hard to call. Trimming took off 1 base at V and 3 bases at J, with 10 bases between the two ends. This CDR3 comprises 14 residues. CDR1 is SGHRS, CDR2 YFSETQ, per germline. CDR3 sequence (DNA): TGCGCCAGCAGCTTGCTTACGACCGAAGAGACCCAGTACTTC. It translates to CASSLLTTEETQYF.

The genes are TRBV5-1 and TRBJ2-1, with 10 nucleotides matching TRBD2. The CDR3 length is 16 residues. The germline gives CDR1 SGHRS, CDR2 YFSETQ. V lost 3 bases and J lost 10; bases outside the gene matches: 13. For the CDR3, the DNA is TGCGCCAGCAGCTCATTAGCGGGGGGCCGGGGAAAGGAGCAGTTCTTC. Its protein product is CASSSLAGGRGKEQFF. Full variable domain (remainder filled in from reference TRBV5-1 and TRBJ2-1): KAGVTQTPRYLIKTRGQQVTLSCSPISGHRSVSWYQQTPGQGLQFLFEYFSETQRNKGNFPGRFSGRQFSNSRSEMNVSTLELGDSALYLCASSSLAGGRGKEQFFGPGTRLTVL.

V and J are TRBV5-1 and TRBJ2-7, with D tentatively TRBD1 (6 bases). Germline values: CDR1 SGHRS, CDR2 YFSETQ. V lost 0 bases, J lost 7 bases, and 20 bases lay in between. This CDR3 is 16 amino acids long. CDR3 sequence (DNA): TGCGCCAGCAGCTTGGAGCAGGGGCTCTCCTACAATGAGCAGTACTTC. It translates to CASSLEQGLSYNEQYF.

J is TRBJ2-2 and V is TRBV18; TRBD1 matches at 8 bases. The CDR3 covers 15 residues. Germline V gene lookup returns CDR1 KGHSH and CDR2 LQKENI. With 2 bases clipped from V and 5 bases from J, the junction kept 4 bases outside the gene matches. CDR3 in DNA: TGTGCCAGCTCACCAGGACAGGGTGGAACCGGGGAGCTGTTTTTT. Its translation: CASSPGQGGTGELFF.

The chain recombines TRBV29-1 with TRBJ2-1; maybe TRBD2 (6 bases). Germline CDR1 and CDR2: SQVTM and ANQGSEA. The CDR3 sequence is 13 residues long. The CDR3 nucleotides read TGCAGGAAGGTCCCGGGGGTCTACAATGAGCAGTTCTTC. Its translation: CRKVPGVYNEQFF.